This T cell receptor (beta chain) was observed in a study of identical twins. In this sample, this clonotype turned up a few times. MiXCR was run by TCRdb on the 5' RACE reads, yielding one entry per CDR3 protein. The sample has about 720,000 distinct CDR3 sequences; around 8.3% are singletons. V lost 2 bases and J 7 bases, leaving 11 bases between the germline ends. The germline V gene has CDR1 SGHTA and CDR2 FQGNSA. The CDR3 runs to 14 residues. The same sample was also studied in work on yellow fever vaccine responses in identical twins.

The chain uses TRBV7-2 and TRBJ2-2; TRBD1 might be the D (6 bases). The TCR originated in a woman aged 18-29 years in good health. Sequenced: PBMCs. The CDR3 DNA follows: TGTGCCAGCAGCTTAAACAGGGCGGTCGGGGAGCTGTTTTTT. Translating it yields CASSLNRAVGELFF.